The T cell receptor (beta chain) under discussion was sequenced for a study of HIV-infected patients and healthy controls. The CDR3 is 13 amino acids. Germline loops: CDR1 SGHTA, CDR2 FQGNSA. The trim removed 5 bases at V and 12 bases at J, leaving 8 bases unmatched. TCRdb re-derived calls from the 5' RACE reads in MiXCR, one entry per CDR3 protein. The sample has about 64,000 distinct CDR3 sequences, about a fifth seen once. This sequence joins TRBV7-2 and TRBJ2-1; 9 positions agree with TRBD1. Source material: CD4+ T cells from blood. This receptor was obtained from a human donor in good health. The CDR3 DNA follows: TGTGCCAGCAGCCCGTCCCGGGACAGGGCGCAGTTCTTC. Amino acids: CASSPSRDRAQFF.